This TCR beta chain appears in the sequencing data of a study of blood T cell repertoires in COVID-19. Study-level background: Samples came from the United States, Italy and Spain, spanning acute and convalescent COVID-19. T cells, B-cell-depleted T cells, or PBMCs provided the cDNA or gDNA that served as material.

Sequencing was performed with immunoSEQ multiplex PCR; in TCRdb, only in-frame clones are kept and a portion is missing. This sample carries about 310,000 clones, 87% of them seen once, and the ten largest clones take 1%. The CDR3 has 13 residues. The germline V gene encodes CDR1 MNHEY and CDR2 SMNVEV (reference sequence). Trimming shortened V by 10 bases and J by 4 bases, and 16 bases separated the two germline ends. The clonotype originates from a man aged 45 to 65 with active or convalescent COVID-19. The chain uses TRBV27 and TRBJ1-1; D gene ambiguous. Sequencing was performed on peripheral blood. CDR3: CATQRMGVTEAFF. CDR3 DNA: TGTGCCACCCAGAGAATGGGAGTCACTGAAGCTTTCTTT.